The present entry profiles one T cell receptor (beta chain) with its context. In the original analysis: Counts of nucleated cells, estimated from reference gene primer amplification, were obtained. The table came from immunoSEQ multiplex PCR; TCRdb's copy has only in-frame clones and leaves some out. V and J calls and clone size are as listed in that table; D and trimming were resolved from the DNA. The data show approximately 290,000 clones, roughly 85% seen once. Adults between roughly 18 and 90 years of age took part from approximately 24 US areas. The V end lost 3 bases, the J end lost 8 bases, and 18 bases lay between the germline ends. The CDR3 covers 15 residues. The germline gives CDR1 SEHNR, CDR2 FQNEAQ (reference sequence). The sample is drawn from a study of blood T cell repertoires in COVID-19. Turning to the study itself: Donors in the United States, Italy and Spain gave samples during acute or convalescent COVID-19. Sample material is recorded as cDNA or gDNA derived from T cells, B-cell-depleted T cells, or PBMCs.

Sequencing was done on a sample of PBMCs or T cells enriched from blood (not recorded which). J is TRBJ2-3 and V is TRBV7-9; TRBD1 might be the D (5 bases). The TCR originated in a woman aged 25 to 39 who had recovered from COVID-19. CDR3 in amino acids: CASSFTRDGIGTQYF. The CDR3 bases are TGTGCCAGCAGCTTCACCAGGGATGGGATCGGTACGCAGTATTTT.